Listed here are 11 T cell receptor beta chains from one sample, sequenced in a study of blood T cell repertoires in COVID-19. Repertoires were generated with immunoSEQ multiplex PCR, while TCRdb's copy carries only in-frame clones and drops some. The sample consists of approximately 25,000 clones, more than 80% of them appearing once. The specimen was peripheral blood. These receptors all come from a woman aged 80 or older with acute or convalescent COVID-19.

The chain couples TRBV29-1 to TRBJ1-1; 7 positions match TRBD1. From germline, CDR1 is SQVTM and CDR2 ANQGSEA. There are 13 residues in the CDR3. V shed 4 bases, J shed 5 bases, and the junction held 7 bases outside the gene matches. This chain's CDR3 is CSVVAGGKTEAFF. In DNA form, the CDR3 reads TGCAGCGTTGTCGCAGGGGGGAAGACTGAAGCTTTCTTT.

The rearrangement uses TRBV5-4 and TRBJ1-1, with 7 bases lining up with TRBD1. The CDR3 sequence is 15 residues long. V was clipped by 2 bases and J by 1 base; unmatched bases: 5. CDR1 and CDR2 from the germline V gene are SGHNT and YYREEE (reference sequence). The CDR3 nucleotides read TGTGCCAGCAGCTTACCGGGACAGCAGAACACTGAAGCTTTCTTT. Translation gives CASSLPGQQNTEAFF.

This chain connects TRBV5-4 to TRBJ2-5, with 9 bases aligning to TRBD1. Unmatched junction bases numbered 7, after V lost 3 bases and J lost 1 base. Germline CDR1 is SGHNT and CDR2 is YYREEE (reference sequence). There are 16 residues in the CDR3. The CDR3 sequence: CASSSKTGGGQETQYF. The CDR3 DNA sequence: TGTGCCAGCAGCTCGAAGACAGGGGGTGGCCAAGAGACCCAGTACTTC.

The chain recombines TRBV5-1 with TRBJ1-6, with 11 bases fitting TRBD1. This CDR3 contains 17 residues. Losses at the gene ends were 2 bases for V and 7 bases for J; bases not matched to a gene: 8. CDR1 is SGHRS, CDR2 YFSETQ, per germline. The CDR3 reads CASSLGPRTGGNSPLHF. Written as DNA, the CDR3 is TGCGCCAGCAGCTTAGGCCCAAGGACAGGGGGCAATTCACCCCTCCACTTT.

This chain's CDR3 is CASSVEGLFHNEQFF. CDR3 in DNA: TGTGCCAGCAGCGTAGAGGGGTTATTCCACAATGAGCAGTTCTTC. The rearrangement uses TRBV9 and TRBJ2-1, with D maybe TRBD1 (5 bases). From germline, CDR1 is SGDLS and CDR2 YYNGEE. This CDR3 has 15 amino acids. V lost 0 bases and J 5 bases, leaving 12 bases between the germline ends.

The chain combines TRBV5-1 with TRBJ2-2, with 13 bases identical to TRBD2. The V segment lost 4 bases and the J segment 5 bases; nucleotides outside the gene matches: 5. From germline, CDR1 is SGHRS and CDR2 YFSETQ. This CDR3 region has 16 residues. DNA for the CDR3: TGCGCCAGCAGCCCTCCGGGACTAGCGGGAACCGGGGAGCTGTTTTTT. This codes for CASSPPGLAGTGELFF. The full variable domain, rest sourced from reference TRBV5-1 and TRBJ2-2, is KAGVTQTPRYLIKTRGQQVTLSCSPISGHRSVSWYQQTPGQGLQFLFEYFSETQRNKGNFPGRFSGRQFSNSRSEMNVSTLELGDSALYLCASSPPGLAGTGELFFGEGSRLTVL.

This chain joins TRBV14 and TRBJ1-1, with 9 bases matching TRBD1. CDR1 is SGHDN and CDR2 is FVKESK in the germline V gene. This CDR3 has 15 residues. The ends lost 4 bases at V and 4 bases at J; junction bases unmatched: 7. The CDR3 here is CASSPWDRVSTEAFF. The CDR3 region has the DNA TGTGCCAGCAGCCCCTGGGACAGGGTGAGCACTGAAGCTTTCTTT.

Here the CDR3 reads CASRTPTLDTQYF. CDR3 nucleotide sequence: TGTGCCAGCAGGACTCCAACCTTGGATACGCAGTATTTT. V is TRBV2 and J is TRBJ2-3, with no clear D. Germline V gives CDR1 SNHLY, CDR2 FYNNEI. The CDR3 length is 13 residues. V was clipped by 6 bases and J by 6 bases, with 13 bases between them.

V is TRBV6-6 and J is TRBJ1-1; 10 nucleotides line up with TRBD1. This CDR3 is 15 amino acids long. The J segment lost 1 base and the V segment lost 5 bases, leaving 4 bases of the junction unmatched. Looked up from germline, CDR1 is MNHNY and CDR2 is SVGAGI (reference sequence). CDR3 amino acids: CASSTWTGGNTEAFF. Written as DNA, the CDR3 is TGTGCCAGCAGTACCTGGACAGGGGGGAACACTGAAGCTTTCTTT.

The V and J genes are TRBV19 and TRBJ2-7; 10 bases fit TRBD2. The CDR3 is 16 amino acids. Germline assignment: CDR1 LNHDA and CDR2 SQIVND (reference sequence). The V segment lost 5 bases and the J segment 3 bases; nucleotides outside the gene matches: 10. The CDR3 region has the DNA TGTGCCAGTAGTTTGGAGAGCGGGAGGGGGATCTACGAGCAGTACTTC. Its translation: CASSLESGRGIYEQYF.

The chain recombines TRBV5-4 with TRBJ2-3, with 13 bases identical to TRBD2. The CDR3 covers 16 residues. V lost 4 bases to trimming and J lost 6 bases; unmatched junction nucleotides: 8. The germline gives CDR1 SGHNT, CDR2 YYREEE (reference sequence). CDR3 coding DNA: TGTGCCAGCAGCCTACTAGCGGGAGGGGGTGGTGATACGCAGTATTTT. It codes for CASSLLAGGGGDTQYF.